This TCR beta chain emerged from a study of tumor-infiltrating lymphocytes in primary liver carcinoma. Study results and caveats: Unsorted bulk samples meant CD4+ and CD8+ repertoires went uncompared.

A note on this clonotype: The antigen is not known. This sequence may be a read error, since a much larger clone differs from it by one base.

Starting from 450 to 500 ng of total RNA, TCR beta cDNA was produced with a primer in the constant region. Sequencing libraries for TCR beta derived from three nested multiplex PCR rounds that used slightly modified ARM-PCR. In the first two PCR rounds, TRBV1-TRBV30 forward primers were paired with a C-beta reverse primer, and each round lasted nine to ten cycles. Via MiXCR, TCRdb re-called the multiplex PCR reads, giving one row per CDR3 protein. The sample has about 320,000 distinct CDR3 sequences; roughly three fifths are singletons. Germline DNA was also extracted, and blood RNA derived from unsorted whole blood. At sampling, these chronic HBV carriers had received no treatment. V lost 8 bases to trimming and J lost 2 bases, with 26 bases between them. This CDR3 has 17 residues. Germline CDR1 SQVTM, CDR2 ANQGSEA.

The TCR comes from a woman in her twenties or thirties with primary liver carcinoma and hepatitis B virus infection. V usage is TRBV29-1 and J usage is TRBJ2-3; TRBD1 might be the D (6 bases). The sample consisted of peripheral blood. In DNA, the CDR3 is TGCAGCACAAATCCGGGACACCGAAACCCTAACACAGATACGCAGTATTTT. Its translation is CSTNPGHRNPNTDTQYF.